The 19 T cell receptor beta chains below all came from one sample that was sequenced in a study of T-cell reconstitution after alpha-beta-depleted transplantation in children. Molecular barcoding with unique molecular identifiers was used for the TCRbeta library. MiXCR, applied by TCRdb to the PCR reads, yields one record per CDR3 protein. The sample holds 900,000 or so distinct CDR3 sequences, about 15% seen once. The sample consisted of PBMCs, mostly from graft donor cells, taken 360 days after TCRalphabeta/CD19-depleted stem cell transplant. The receptors originated from a male patient between 5 and 17 years old who had a stem cell transplant for acute lymphoblastic leukemia, so the T cells may come from the graft donor.

This chain connects TRBV27 to TRBJ2-5, with TRBD2 identical over 7 bases. The ends lost 3 bases at V and 13 bases at J; junction bases unmatched: 23. This CDR3 is built from 17 residues. Germline V gives CDR1 MNHEY, CDR2 SMNVEV (reference sequence). CDR3 bases: TGTGCCAGCAGTTTCGGCGGGAGTTCGGGCGGACACAGTCGTTGGTACTTC. It is translated as CASSFGGSSGGHSRWYF.

The chain carries TRBV7-6 and TRBJ1-1; D may be TRBD1 (6 bases). V lost 0 bases and J 6 bases, leaving 14 bases between the germline ends. Germline CDR1 reads SGHVS; CDR2 reads FNYEAQ. The CDR3 covers 15 residues. In nucleotides, the CDR3 is TGTGCCAGCAGCTTAGCCCCAGGGGCGAAACCTGAAGCTTTCTTT. The encoded protein is CASSLAPGAKPEAFF.

This chain connects TRBV12-3 or TRBV12-4 to TRBJ2-7, with 7 bases lining up with TRBD2. The CDR3 runs 14 residues. V lost 7 bases and J lost 1; bases outside the gene matches: 7. CDR3 sequence reads: CASTSGLQSYEQYF. The CDR3 DNA sequence: TGTGCCAGCACCTCGGGACTACAATCCTACGAGCAGTACTTC.

This chain links TRBV2 with TRBJ2-5; 7 bases align to TRBD1. Germline loops: CDR1 SNHLY, CDR2 FYNNEI. With 7 bases clipped from V and 3 bases from J, the junction kept 17 bases outside the gene matches. This CDR3 contains 17 residues. DNA of the CDR3: TGTGCCAGCATGAAGGGGGCATCCCGGAATATTAAAGAGACCCAGTACTTC. Translated: CASMKGASRNIKETQYF.

With regard to this clonotype: One junction end disagrees with the germline gene, perhaps due to a read error. J is TRBJ2-2 and V is TRBV27; TRBD2 matches at 7 bases. The germline gives CDR1 MNHEY, CDR2 SMNVEV (reference sequence). The CDR3 length is 19 residues. The CDR3 DNA reads TGTGCCAGCAGTCTATCTGGCCTTTGGACTAGGGGAAGGGCCGGGGAGCTGTTTTTT. Its translation is CASSLSGLWTRGRAGELFF.

This clonotype was counted at least ten times. V gene TRBV12-3 or TRBV12-4 combines with J gene TRBJ1-2, with 7 bases identical to TRBD1. The CDR3 consists of 13 residues. V shed 6 bases and J 4 bases; nucleotides not matched to a gene: 5. This chain's CDR3 is CASSDRDSYGYTF. DNA for the CDR3: TGTGCCAGCAGCGACCGGGACAGCTATGGCTACACCTTC.

This clonotype was picked up many times. This sequence joins TRBV5-1 and TRBJ2-7; possible D gene TRBD2, 6 bases. Trimming took 6 bases from V and 2 from J, leaving 12 bases between them. CDR1 is SGHRS and CDR2 is YFSETQ in the germline V gene. The CDR3 length is 13 residues. This CDR3 is CASKGAGPYEQYF. CDR3 DNA: TGCGCCAGCAAAGGTGCGGGGCCCTACGAGCAGTACTTC.

The chain combines TRBV5-1 with TRBJ2-1; no clear D gene. The CDR3 length is 12 residues. Trimming shortened V by 0 bases and J by 5 bases, and 3 bases separated the two germline ends. The V gene's germline CDR1 is SGHRS and CDR2 YFSETQ. For the CDR3, the DNA is TGCGCCAGCAGCTTGGATAACAATGAGCAGTTCTTC. Protein: CASSLDNNEQFF.

The chain carries TRBV29-1 and TRBJ2-2, with D possibly called TRBD1 or TRBD2 (6 bases each). In germline, CDR1 is SQVTM, CDR2 ANQGSEA. CDR3 length: 12 residues. The V end lost 5 bases, the J end lost 6 bases, and 10 bases lay between the germline ends. The CDR3 DNA follows: TGCAGCGTTCTCGGGGGCTCCGGGGAGCTGTTTTTT. Translated, it gives CSVLGGSGELFF.

This clonotype was observed a handful of times. DNA for the CDR3: TGTGCCAGCAGTGAGGATGGCCTCATCTCCTACGAGCAGTACTTC. As protein: CASSEDGLISYEQYF. The chain links TRBV2 to TRBJ2-7; D call uncertain. Trimming stripped 3 bases from V and 0 bases from J, with 12 bases between. CDR3 length: 15 residues. Germline values: CDR1 SNHLY, CDR2 FYNNEI.

This clonotype was seen many times. The genes are TRBV9 and TRBJ2-3, with no clear D. The CDR3 is 14 amino acids. The ends were cut back, 0 bases at V and 2 bases at J, with 7 bases in the middle. Per germline, CDR1 SGDLS and CDR2 YYNGEE. CDR3 sequence: CASSVVSNTDTQYF. The DNA of the CDR3 is TGTGCCAGCAGCGTAGTGAGTAACACAGATACGCAGTATTTT.

This clonotype turned up a few times. The rearrangement joins TRBV29-1 to TRBJ2-1; maybe TRBD2 (5 bases). Germline V CDR1 and CDR2: SQVTM, ANQGSEA. V shed 7 bases and J shed 3 bases, with 16 bases lying between them. The CDR3 covers 14 residues. Here the CDR3 reads CSAHPILVYNEQFF. The CDR3 coding sequence is TGCAGCGCCCATCCCATACTAGTCTACAATGAGCAGTTCTTC.

V gene TRBV5-1 combines with J gene TRBJ2-7, with 7 nucleotides matching TRBD2. The germline CDR1 and CDR2 sequences are SGHRS and YFSETQ. The CDR3 covers 16 residues. The V and J ends lost 1 base and 2 bases, in that order; junction bases with no gene match: 9. The CDR3, as DNA: TGCGCCAGCAGCTTGTTGGAGCGGGGAGCCCCCTACGAGCAGTACTTC. Its protein is CASSLLERGAPYEQYF.

The V gene is TRBV18, the J gene TRBJ1-3; D is uncertain. The CDR3 consists of 15 residues. V was pared by 5 bases and J by 0 bases, with 11 bases between. Germline V gene sequence: CDR1 KGHSH, CDR2 LQKENI. DNA for the CDR3: TGTGCCAGCTCATCGATTCCGAGCTCTGGAAACACCATATATTTT. Protein sequence: CASSSIPSSGNTIYF.

This clonotype was observed many times. The chain uses TRBV4-1 and TRBJ2-7, with unresolved D. Germline assignment: CDR1 MGHRA and CDR2 YSYEKL. V shed 0 bases and J shed 3 bases, with 18 bases lying between them. The length of the CDR3 is 17 residues. CDR3 protein: CASSQDPPNGIHYEQYF. The DNA of the CDR3 is TGCGCCAGCAGCCAAGATCCCCCGAACGGAATCCACTACGAGCAGTACTTC.

This clonotype was seen only a few times. The V call is TRBV5-1, the J call TRBJ2-3; 10 bases are shared with TRBD2. V lost 2 bases to trimming and J lost 5 bases; unmatched junction nucleotides: 5. Germline V gene data show CDR1 as SGHRS and CDR2 as YFSETQ. This CDR3 has 15 amino acids. The CDR3 DNA reads as TGCGCCAGCAGCTTCCTAGCGGGAGCCGGAGATACGCAGTATTTT. It codes for CASSFLAGAGDTQYF.

For the CDR3, the DNA is TGTGCCAGTAGTATAGGGGAGTATTCTGAAGCTTTCTTT. Its protein product is CASSIGEYSEAFF. The chain combines TRBV19 with TRBJ1-1, with D hard to call. V was shortened by 1 base and J by 6 bases, with 9 bases between the two germline ends. Germline V CDR1 and CDR2: LNHDA, SQIVND (reference sequence). This CDR3 has 13 amino acids.

A single count supports this clonotype. CDR3 residues: CSAAGTHSNQPQHF. CDR3 DNA: TGCAGTGCTGCCGGGACACATAGCAATCAGCCCCAGCATTTT. The chain couples TRBV20-1 to TRBJ1-5; a weak D match, TRBD1 (6 bases). The CDR3 is made up of 14 amino acids. The V gene lost 5 bases and the J gene lost 0 bases, with 11 bases spanning the gap. Per the germline V gene, CDR1 is DFQATT and CDR2 is SNEGSKA (reference sequence).

The rearrangement joins TRBV19 to TRBJ1-5, with 9 nucleotides matching TRBD1. With 7 bases clipped from V and 14 bases from J, the junction kept 9 bases outside the gene matches. The CDR3 extends over 12 amino acids. CDR1 and CDR2 from the germline V gene are LNHDA and SQIVND (reference sequence). The CDR3 nucleotides read TGTGCCAGTATCAGGGAGGACAGGGGTGAGCATTTT. Translated, it gives CASIREDRGEHF.